One sample yielded the 27 T cell receptor beta chains listed below, sequenced in a study of a mutant IDH1 vaccine in newly diagnosed glioma. These receptors have no identified antigens. Time point specified: week 35, safety follow-up. Every vaccination contained 300 ug of the mutant IDH1 20-mer peptide and was paired with topical imiquimod. Libraries were prepared by immunoSEQ multiplex PCR; TCRdb keeps only in-frame clonotypes and omits some of them. The table records 60,000 to 65,000 clones, 80% to 90% of them present only once. The sample here was PBMCs, taken from a glioma patient whose treatment included an IDH1 peptide vaccine. Source of these receptors: a man in his thirties or forties with glioma.

The rearrangement joins TRBV30 to TRBJ2-1; D may correspond to TRBD1 or TRBD2 (5 bases each). V lost 1 base, J lost 8 bases, and 12 bases lay in between. CDR1 is GTSNPN, CDR2 SVGIG, per germline (reference sequence). This CDR3 comprises 13 residues. CDR3 nucleotides: TGTGCCTGGAGTGGGGGGACGGGCGATGAGCAGTTCTTC. This codes for CAWSGGTGDEQFF.

In DNA, the CDR3 is TGTGCCAGCAGCTTACGGACTAGCGGGTTCTCCTACGAGCAGTACTTC. Its translation: CASSLRTSGFSYEQYF. The V call is TRBV13, the J call TRBJ2-7; TRBD2 agrees at 11 bases. With V trimmed by 2 bases and J by 0 bases, 3 bases remained unmatched. The CDR3 runs 16 residues. Germline V gene sequence: CDR1 PRHDT, CDR2 FYEKMQ (reference sequence). The full variable domain, with the rest looked up from reference TRBV13 and TRBJ2-7, is AAGVIQSPRHLIKEKRETATLKCYPIPRHDTVYWYQQGPGQDPQFLISFYEKMQSDKGSIPDRFSAQQFSDYHSELNMSSLELGDSALYFCASSLRTSGFSYEQYFGPGTRLTVT.

This clone appeared a single time. The chain is built from TRBV2 and TRBJ1-2, with 7 bases matching TRBD1. The germline V gene has CDR1 SNHLY and CDR2 FYNNEI. Trimming at V came to 9 bases and at J to 5 bases, leaving 12 bases not matched to a gene. The CDR3 is 14 amino acids. The CDR3 reads CARTSTGTAYGYTF. CDR3 nucleotide sequence: TGTGCCAGGACCTCGACCGGGACAGCGTATGGCTACACCTTC.

The gene calls are TRBV27 and TRBJ2-7; D gene uncertain. The CDR3 loop spans 13 amino acids. The germline V gene encodes CDR1 MNHEY and CDR2 SMNVEV (reference sequence). V was shortened by 3 bases and J by 0 bases, with 6 bases between the two germline ends. The CDR3 DNA reads TGTGCCAGCAGTTTCCGTATCTCCTACGAGCAGTACTTC. Residues: CASSFRISYEQYF.

J is TRBJ2-1 and V is TRBV9; D is unclear. V lost 0 bases, J lost 2 bases, and 15 bases lay in between. Per germline, CDR1 SGDLS and CDR2 YYNGEE. CDR3 length: 17 residues. CDR3 in DNA: TGTGCCAGCAGCGTAGGGAGCCGAATGGGGACCTACAATGAGCAGTTCTTC. This encodes CASSVGSRMGTYNEQFF.

The chain has TRBV5-1 and TRBJ2-5; TRBD1 matches at 7 bases. The ends lost 6 bases at V and 2 bases at J; junction bases unmatched: 7. Germline CDR1 and CDR2: SGHRS and YFSETQ. CDR3 size: 14 residues. CDR3 sequence (DNA): TGCGCCAGCACCAAACAGGGGATACAAGAGACCCAGTACTTC. Translation: CASTKQGIQETQYF. Full variable domain (missing parts from reference TRBV5-1 and TRBJ2-5): KAGVTQTPRYLIKTRGQQVTLSCSPISGHRSVSWYQQTPGQGLQFLFEYFSETQRNKGNFPGRFSGRQFSNSRSEMNVSTLELGDSALYLCASTKQGIQETQYFGPGTRLLVL.

This clone was seen only once. V gene TRBV5-6 combines with J gene TRBJ1-2; 9 bases agree with TRBD1. V lost 4 bases and J lost 4; bases outside the gene matches: 8. CDR1 and CDR2 (germline): SGHDT, YYEEEE. The CDR3 sequence is 15 residues long. The CDR3 here is CASSPGQGLVYGYTF. Written as DNA, the CDR3 is TGTGCCAGCAGCCCGGGACAGGGTTTAGTCTATGGCTACACCTTC.

The V and J genes are TRBV2 and TRBJ2-7; weak D call: TRBD1 (5 bases). The V and J ends lost 1 base and 2 bases respectively, with 12 bases between them. Germline V lookup: CDR1 SNHLY, CDR2 FYNNEI. This CDR3 has 15 amino acids. The CDR3 sequence: CASSEDRQGTYEQYF. The CDR3 DNA sequence: TGTGCCAGCAGTGAAGATCGGCAGGGCACCTACGAGCAGTACTTC.

The chain recombines TRBV6-5 with TRBJ1-2; 12 bases line up with TRBD1. CDR1 and CDR2 from the germline V gene are MNHEY and SVGAGI. The CDR3 length is 14 residues. V lost 7 bases, J lost 8 bases, and 8 bases stayed unmatched. The chain's CDR3 is CASIEAGTGGGYTF. In nucleotides, the CDR3 is TGTGCCAGCATCGAAGCCGGGACAGGGGGCGGCTACACCTTC.

This clone has just a few counts. J is TRBJ1-2 and V is TRBV2; 7 positions agree with TRBD1. Germline assignment: CDR1 SNHLY and CDR2 FYNNEI. The CDR3 covers 13 residues. With V trimmed by 5 bases and J by 3 bases, 3 bases remained unmatched. CDR3 in DNA: TGTGCCAGCAGTTTAGACAGGGACTATGGCTACACCTTC. Protein: CASSLDRDYGYTF.

The rearrangement links TRBV7-2 to TRBJ1-5; D gene unclear. This CDR3 has 15 residues. V was cut by 5 bases and J by 6 bases, with 17 bases left in between. Germline V lookup: CDR1 SGHTA, CDR2 FQGNSA. The CDR3 region is CASSLTGHGTQPQHF. CDR3 nucleotides: TGTGCCAGCAGCCTAACGGGCCACGGAACTCAGCCCCAGCATTTT.

The chain recombines TRBV19 with TRBJ2-7; possibly TRBD1 for D (5 bases). The length of the CDR3 is 14 residues. Germline V gene lookup returns CDR1 LNHDA and CDR2 SQIVND (reference sequence). Trimming took off 4 bases at V and 6 bases at J, with 16 bases between the two ends. The CDR3, as DNA: TGTGCCAGTAGTACCGACCGGACATCCGGCGAGCAGTACTTC. Protein sequence: CASSTDRTSGEQYF.

The rearrangement uses TRBV28 and TRBJ2-7; D is ambiguous. Germline lookup yields CDR1 MDHEN and CDR2 SYDVKM. With 3 bases removed from V and 3 bases from J, the gap between germline ends came to 6 bases. CDR3 length: 12 amino acids. CDR3 bases: TGTGCCAGCAGTTTGGGAAGCTACGAGCAGTACTTC. It is translated as CASSLGSYEQYF.

The chain is built from TRBV27 and TRBJ2-6, with D maybe TRBD1 (5 bases). Germline V gene sequence: CDR1 MNHEY, CDR2 SMNVEV (reference sequence). With 4 bases removed from V and 0 bases from J, the gap between germline ends came to 7 bases. This CDR3 has 15 amino acids. The CDR3 is CASSYTGSGANVLTF. CDR3 DNA: TGTGCCAGCAGTTATACAGGCTCTGGGGCCAACGTCCTGACTTTC.

The rearrangement links TRBV28 to TRBJ2-6; TRBD1 is a possible D gene (5 bases). The CDR3 loop spans 13 amino acids. Trimming pared 4 bases from V and 10 bases from J, leaving 11 bases between. Germline V CDR1 and CDR2: MDHEN, SYDVKM. CDR3 sequence: CASSSSRTNVLTF. The CDR3 DNA reads TGTGCCAGCAGTTCCTCCAGGACAAACGTCCTGACTTTC.

The V gene is TRBV28, the J gene TRBJ1-4; possibly TRBD1 for D (6 bases). The CDR3 is 14 residues long. V lost 6 bases and J lost 8, with 16 bases in between. Germline values: CDR1 MDHEN, CDR2 SYDVKM. In DNA, the CDR3 is TGTGCCAGCAGCGAGGGGGGGGCTCTGGAAAAACTGTTTTTT. Residues: CASSEGGALEKLFF.

V gene TRBV5-5 combines with J gene TRBJ1-2, with a weak D call TRBD1 (5 bases). This CDR3 comprises 15 residues. Germline CDR1 is SGHKS and CDR2 is YYEKEE (reference sequence). V lost 0 bases, J lost 3 bases, and 12 bases lay in between. The CDR3 DNA reads as TGTGCCAGCAGCTTGGCCGCCTCGGGGGACTATGGCTACACCTTC. Its translation is CASSLAASGDYGYTF.

This chain uses TRBV28 with TRBJ2-7; D is unresolved. This CDR3 contains 14 residues. Trimming left V 2 bases short and J 0 bases short, with 8 bases between. Germline lookup yields CDR1 MDHEN and CDR2 SYDVKM. DNA of the CDR3: TGTGCCAGCAGTTTAGGAGACAACTCCTACGAGCAGTACTTC. Translation gives CASSLGDNSYEQYF. The variable domain in full, completed from reference TRBV28 and TRBJ2-7, reads DVKVTQSSRYLVKRTGEKVFLECVQDMDHENMFWYRQDPGLGLRLIYFSYDVKMKEKGDIPEGYSVSREKKERFSLILESASTNQTSMYLCASSLGDNSYEQYFGPGTRLTVT.

The chain has TRBV7-9 and TRBJ2-5, with TRBD2 matching over 14 bases. Gene TRBJ2-7 matches the end of the DNA better, so the J call may be wrong. The CDR3 contains 15 residues. Looked up from germline, CDR1 is SEHNR and CDR2 is FQNEAQ (reference sequence). This CDR3 reads CASRPGLAGAYEQYF. The CDR3 coding sequence is TGTGCCAGCAGACCGGGACTAGCGGGAGCCTACGAGCAGTACTTC.

J is TRBJ1-1 and V is TRBV18; D gene uncertain. V lost 2 bases and J 2 bases, leaving 6 bases between the germline ends. The CDR3 covers 13 residues. Per germline, CDR1 KGHSH and CDR2 LQKENI. The CDR3 nucleotides are TGTGCCAGCTCACCAGCGACCAACACTGAAGCTTTCTTT. Amino acid sequence: CASSPATNTEAFF.

The gene calls are TRBV28 and TRBJ2-1; D is ambiguous. The CDR3 length is 14 residues. V was trimmed by 6 bases and J by 2 bases, leaving 11 bases between them. In germline, CDR1 is MDHEN, CDR2 SYDVKM. The DNA for the CDR3 is TGTGCCAGCAGCCCCTCCGGGCCCTACAATGAGCAGTTCTTC. It encodes CASSPSGPYNEQFF.

The CDR3 spells CASSSTFLGVRRSTDTQYF. The CDR3 region has the DNA TGTGCCAGCAGCTCGACCTTTTTGGGCGTACGGAGGTCGACAGATACGCAGTATTTT. The V call is TRBV7-9, the J call TRBJ2-3; tentative D call: TRBD2 (5 bases). V was trimmed by 4 bases and J by 3 bases, leaving 26 bases between them. The CDR3 consists of 19 residues. CDR1 is SEHNR, CDR2 FQNEAQ, per germline (reference sequence).

The V and J genes are TRBV6-5 and TRBJ1-4, with 8 bases that match TRBD1. With V trimmed by 2 bases and J by 10 bases, 6 bases remained unmatched. From germline, CDR1 is MNHEY and CDR2 SVGAGI. This CDR3 region has 14 residues. CDR3 in amino acids: CASSYRRGLVKLFF. The DNA for the CDR3 is TGTGCCAGCAGTTACCGCAGGGGGCTTGTAAAACTGTTTTTT.

This clone was recorded a few times. This sequence joins TRBV7-9 and TRBJ1-1, with a weak D call TRBD1 (6 bases). With 6 bases removed from V and 4 bases from J, the gap between germline ends came to 15 bases. The CDR3 spans 14 residues. The germline V gene encodes CDR1 SEHNR and CDR2 FQNEAQ (reference sequence). The CDR3, as DNA: TGTGCCAGCAGTGCAACAGGGTCTGGCACTGAAGCTTTCTTT. Amino acids: CASSATGSGTEAFF.

The chain uses TRBV5-6 and TRBJ1-5, with 8 bases that match TRBD1. Germline CDR1 and CDR2: SGHDT and YYEEEE. The trim removed 4 bases at V and 5 bases at J, leaving 5 bases unmatched. This CDR3 region has 14 residues. CDR3 in amino acids: CASSLTGAHQPQHF. As DNA, the CDR3 is TGTGCCAGCAGCCTGACAGGGGCCCATCAGCCCCAGCATTTT.

This chain connects TRBV10-1 to TRBJ1-2; D unclear. Germline-derived CDR1 and CDR2 are WNHNN and SYGVQD (reference sequence). V shed 5 bases and J shed 2 bases, with 6 bases lying between them. The CDR3 contains 12 residues. The CDR3: CASSPDNYGYTF. The CDR3 DNA follows: TGCGCCAGCAGTCCGGACAACTATGGCTACACCTTC.

The J gene is TRBJ2-2, the V gene TRBV7-2; D gene ambiguous. Per germline, CDR1 SGHTA and CDR2 FQGNSA. V was shortened by 10 bases and J by 0 bases, with 18 bases between the two germline ends. CDR3 length equals 16 residues. As DNA, the CDR3 is TGTGCCACCGTGATCAAGGCAACCGCGAACACCGGGGAGCTGTTTTTT. Translation: CATVIKATANTGELFF.